The subject of this entry is one T cell receptor beta chain. Antigen specificity is unknown. Time point specified: sample taken at primary tumor resection. The cohort: about 79 early-stage, untreated non-small cell lung cancer patients. The entry originates in a study of spatial heterogeneity in lung cancer. As for the study in general: The average count in raw reads for each unique TCR and UMI combination exceeded nine appearances. Whole-study findings and limits: Relative to follow-up, resection was when ubiquitous expanded tumor TCRs appeared more in blood.

Unmatched junction bases numbered 3, after V lost 3 bases and J lost 4 bases. This CDR3 contains 14 residues. Germline CDR1 reads MNHNS; CDR2 reads SASEGT. TCRdb re-analysed the 5' RACE reads in MiXCR, keeping a single row per CDR3 protein. The sample yields over 45,000 distinct CDR3 sequences, roughly 5.2% seen once. Sequencing was performed on PBMCs, taken at surgery. The V and J genes are TRBV6-1 and TRBJ1-1, with 9 bases that match TRBD1. The receptor was isolated from a male donor with early-stage non-small cell lung cancer. In nucleotides, the CDR3 is TGTGCCAGCAGTGAGACAGGGGGGATCACTGAAGCTTTCTTT. It specifies CASSETGGITEAFF.